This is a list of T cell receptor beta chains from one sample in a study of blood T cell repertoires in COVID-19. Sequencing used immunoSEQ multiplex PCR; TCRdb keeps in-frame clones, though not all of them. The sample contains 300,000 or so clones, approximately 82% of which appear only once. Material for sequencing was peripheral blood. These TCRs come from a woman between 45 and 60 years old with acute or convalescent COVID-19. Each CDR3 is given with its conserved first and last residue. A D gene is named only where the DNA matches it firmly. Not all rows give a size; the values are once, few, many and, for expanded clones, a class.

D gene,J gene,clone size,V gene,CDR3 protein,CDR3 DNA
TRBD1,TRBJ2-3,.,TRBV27,CASVHRGVSTDTQYF,TGTGCCAGCGTACACAGGGGCGTGAGCACAGATACGCAGTATTTT
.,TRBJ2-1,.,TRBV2,CASNGQDNEQFF,TGTGCCAGCAACGGCCAGGACAATGAGCAGTTCTTC
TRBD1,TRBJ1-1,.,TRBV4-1,CASSQGLGTANTEAFF,TGCGCCAGCAGCCAAGGCCTCGGGACAGCGAACACTGAAGCTTTCTTT
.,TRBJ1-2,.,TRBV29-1,CSVEVNGRNGYTF,TGCAGCGTTGAAGTCAACGGGAGGAATGGCTACACCTTC
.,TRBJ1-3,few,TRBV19,CASSQQALLESIYF,TGTGCCAGTAGCCAACAGGCCCTCCTCGAGTCCATATATTTT
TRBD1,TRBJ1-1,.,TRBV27,CASYKGAGLTEAFF,TGTGCCAGTTACAAGGGGGCTGGTCTCACTGAAGCTTTCTTT
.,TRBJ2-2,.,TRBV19,CASIQGSNTGELFF,TGTGCCAGTATTCAGGGGTCGAACACCGGGGAGCTGTTTTTT
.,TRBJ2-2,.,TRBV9,CASSARSFNTGELFF,TGTGCCAGCAGCGCCAGATCTTTTAACACCGGGGAGCTGTTTTTT
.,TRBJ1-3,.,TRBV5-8,CASSLRGDANF,TGTGCCAGCAGCTTGAGGGGTGACGCGAATTTT
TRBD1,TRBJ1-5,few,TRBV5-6,CASSHGTGNQPQHF,TGTGCCAGCAGCCATGGGACAGGGAATCAGCCCCAGCATTTT
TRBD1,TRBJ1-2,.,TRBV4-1,CASSQVPGQNYGYTF,TGCGCCAGCAGCCAAGTACCGGGACAGAACTATGGCTACACCTTC
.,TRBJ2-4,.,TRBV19,CASSPGPQAKNIQYF,TGTGCCAGTAGCCCGGGTCCTCAAGCCAAAAACATTCAGTACTTC
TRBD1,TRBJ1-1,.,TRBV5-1,CASSLDRVMNTEAFF,TGCGCCAGCAGCTTAGACAGGGTAATGAACACTGAAGCTTTCTTT
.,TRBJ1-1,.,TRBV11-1,CASSLVRHLSTEAFF,TGTGCCAGCAGCTTAGTGCGACACCTGAGCACTGAAGCTTTCTTT
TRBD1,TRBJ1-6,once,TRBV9,CASSPNDETGGWGSPLHF,TGTGCCAGCAGCCCAAATGATGAGACAGGGGGCTGGGGTTCACCCCTCCACTTT
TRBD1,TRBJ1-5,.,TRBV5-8,CASSLWDSIHF,TGTGCCAGCAGCTTGTGGGACAGTATACATTTT
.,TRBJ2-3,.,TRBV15,CATSERSTDTQYF,TGTGCCACCTCTGAGCGGAGCACAGATACGCAGTATTTT
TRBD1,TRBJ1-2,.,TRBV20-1,CSASRQGSYTF,TGCAGTGCATCTAGACAGGGATCTTACACCTTC
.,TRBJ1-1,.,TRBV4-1,CASSHQGRKGTEAFF,TGCGCCAGCAGCCATCAGGGGCGAAAGGGAACTGAAGCTTTCTTT
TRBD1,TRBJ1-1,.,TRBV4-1,CASSPGQGPNTEAFF,TGCGCCAGCAGCCCCGGACAGGGACCAAACACTGAAGCTTTCTTT
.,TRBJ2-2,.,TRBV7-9,CASSLRGDGELFF,TGTGCCAGCAGTTTAAGGGGTGACGGGGAGCTGTTTTTT
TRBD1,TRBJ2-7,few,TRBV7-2,CASSSETGTSYEQYF,TGTGCCAGCAGCTCGGAGACAGGGACCTCCTACGAGCAGTACTTC
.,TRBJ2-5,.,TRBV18,CASSLRRGSEETQYF,TGTGCCAGCTCACTGCGCAGGGGATCGGAAGAGACCCAGTACTTC
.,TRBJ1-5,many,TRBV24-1,CATRFQPLYSNQPQHF,TGTGCCACCAGATTCCAACCCCTCTATAGCAATCAGCCCCAGCATTTT
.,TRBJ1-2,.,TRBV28,CASSTIYGYTF,TGTGCCAGCAGCACTATCTATGGCTACACCTTC
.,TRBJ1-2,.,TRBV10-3,CAISESGGSNYGYTF,TGTGCCATCAGTGAGTCTGGAGGGTCGAACTATGGCTACACCTTC
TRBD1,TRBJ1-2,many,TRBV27,CASTSDRGRNYGYTF,TGTGCCAGCACCTCGGACAGGGGGCGTAACTATGGCTACACCTTC
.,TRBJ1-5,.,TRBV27,CASSFRGQPQHF,TGTGCCAGCAGTTTCAGGGGTCAGCCCCAGCATTTT
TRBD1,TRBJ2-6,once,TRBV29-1,CSVALYGQATAVSGANVLTF,TGCAGCGTTGCGTTATACGGACAGGCTACCGCAGTTTCTGGGGCCAACGTCCTGACTTTC
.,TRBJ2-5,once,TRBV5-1,CASSSGPSVEETQYF,TGCGCCAGCAGCTCCGGTCCTAGCGTCGAAGAGACCCAGTACTTC
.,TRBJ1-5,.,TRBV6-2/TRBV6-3,CASSLVRVRDQPQHF,TGTGCCAGCAGTTTAGTAAGGGTGAGGGATCAGCCCCAGCATTTT
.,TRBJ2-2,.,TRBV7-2,CASSPFPAGYTGELFF,TGTGCCAGCAGCCCATTTCCCGCGGGTTACACCGGGGAGCTGTTTTTT
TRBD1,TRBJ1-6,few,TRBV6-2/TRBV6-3,CASRPTGDSPLHF,TGTGCCAGCAGACCTACAGGGGATTCACCCCTCCACTTT
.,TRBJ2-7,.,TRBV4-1,CASSQDQEDGSWNYEQYF,TGCGCCAGCAGCCAAGACCAAGAGGACGGGAGCTGGAATTACGAGCAGTACTTC
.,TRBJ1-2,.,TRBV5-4,CASSSVGNYGYTF,TGTGCCAGCAGTAGCGTGGGGAACTATGGCTACACCTTC
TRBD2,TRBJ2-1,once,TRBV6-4,CASSQLGGGRGNEQFF,TGTGCCAGCAGTCAGCTGGGTGGCGGGAGGGGCAATGAGCAGTTCTTC
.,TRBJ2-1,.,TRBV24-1,CATSDTGVRGVEQFF,TGTGCCACCAGTGATACAGGGGTCAGGGGGGTTGAGCAGTTCTTC
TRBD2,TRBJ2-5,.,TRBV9,CASSVGLEASETQYF,TGTGCCAGCAGCGTCGGACTAGAGGCTTCCGAGACCCAGTACTTC
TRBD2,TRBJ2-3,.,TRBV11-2,CASSLDWLAGSTDTQYF,TGTGCCAGCAGCTTAGACTGGCTAGCGGGAAGCACAGATACGCAGTATTTT
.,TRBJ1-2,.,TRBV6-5,CASSWAGVGGYTF,TGTGCCAGCAGTTGGGCGGGCGTCGGGGGCTACACCTTC
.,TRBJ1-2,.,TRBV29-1,CSVPGWIAGGYTF,TGCAGCGTTCCAGGGTGGATAGCGGGTGGCTACACCTTC
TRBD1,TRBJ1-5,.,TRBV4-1,CASSQRTGGRNQPQHF,TGCGCCAGCAGCCAGCGAACAGGGGGCCGTAATCAGCCCCAGCATTTT
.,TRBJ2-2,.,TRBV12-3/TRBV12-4,CASKGGSGELFF,TGTGCCAGCAAGGGGGGGTCCGGGGAGCTGTTTTTT